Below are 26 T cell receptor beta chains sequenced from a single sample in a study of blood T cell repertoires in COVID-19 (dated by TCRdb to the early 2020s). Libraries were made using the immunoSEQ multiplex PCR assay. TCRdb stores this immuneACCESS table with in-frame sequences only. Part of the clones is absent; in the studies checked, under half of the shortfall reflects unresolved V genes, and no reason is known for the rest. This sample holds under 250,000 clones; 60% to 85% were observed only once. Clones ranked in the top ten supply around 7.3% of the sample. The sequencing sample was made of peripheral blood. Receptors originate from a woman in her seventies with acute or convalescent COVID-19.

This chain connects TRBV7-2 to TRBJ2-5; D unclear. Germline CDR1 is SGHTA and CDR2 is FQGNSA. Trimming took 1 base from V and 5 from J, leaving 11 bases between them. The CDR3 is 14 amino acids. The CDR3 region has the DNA TGTGCCAGCAGCTTAGGAGGTGCATCGGAGACCCAGTACTTC. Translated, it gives CASSLGGASETQYF.

This chain's CDR3 is CASSPTEYEQYV. CDR3 nucleotides: TGTGCCAGCAGCCCTACAGAATACGAGCAGTACGTC. The chain links TRBV7-8 to TRBJ2-7, with D uncertain. Germline V CDR1 and CDR2: SGHVS, FQNEAQ. Trimming left V 5 bases short and J 4 bases short, with 9 bases between. This CDR3 spans 12 amino acids.

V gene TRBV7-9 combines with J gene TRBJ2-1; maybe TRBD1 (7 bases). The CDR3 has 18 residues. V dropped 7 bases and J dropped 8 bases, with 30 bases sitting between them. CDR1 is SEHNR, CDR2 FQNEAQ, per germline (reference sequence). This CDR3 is CASTLPPRGTEESDEQFF. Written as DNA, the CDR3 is TGTGCCAGCACCCTACCGCCTCGGGGGACAGAGGAAAGCGATGAGCAGTTCTTC. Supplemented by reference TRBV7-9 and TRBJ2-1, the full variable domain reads DTGVSQNPRHKITKRGQNVTFRCDPISEHNRLYWYRQTLGQGPEFLTYFQNEAQLEKSRLLSDRFSAERPKGSFSTLEIQRTEQGDSAMYLCASTLPPRGTEESDEQFFGPGTRLTVL.

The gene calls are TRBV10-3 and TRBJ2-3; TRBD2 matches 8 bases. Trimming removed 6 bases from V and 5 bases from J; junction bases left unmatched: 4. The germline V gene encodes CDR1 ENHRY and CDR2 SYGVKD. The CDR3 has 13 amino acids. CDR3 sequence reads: CAISGGAVDTQYF. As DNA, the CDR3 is TGTGCCATCAGCGGGGGGGCAGTAGATACGCAGTATTTT.

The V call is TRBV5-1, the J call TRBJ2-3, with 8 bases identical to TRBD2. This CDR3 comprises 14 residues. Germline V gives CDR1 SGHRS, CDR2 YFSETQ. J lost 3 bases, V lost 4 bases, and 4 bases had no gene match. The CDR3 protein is CASSPGGRTDTQYF. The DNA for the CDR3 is TGCGCCAGCAGCCCGGGGGGGAGAACAGATACGCAGTATTTT.

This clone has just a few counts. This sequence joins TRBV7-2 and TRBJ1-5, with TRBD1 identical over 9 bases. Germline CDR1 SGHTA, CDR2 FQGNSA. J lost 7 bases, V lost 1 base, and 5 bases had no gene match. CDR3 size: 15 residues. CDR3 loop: CASSLGGQGWQPQHF. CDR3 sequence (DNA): TGTGCCAGCAGCTTAGGGGGACAGGGTTGGCAGCCCCAGCATTTT. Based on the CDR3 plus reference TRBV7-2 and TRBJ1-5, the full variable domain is GAGVSQSPSNKVTEKGKDVELRCDPISGHTALYWYRQSLGQGLEFLIYFQGNSAPDKSGLPSDRFSAERTGGSVSTLTIQRTQQEDSAVYLCASSLGGQGWQPQHFGDGTRLSIL.

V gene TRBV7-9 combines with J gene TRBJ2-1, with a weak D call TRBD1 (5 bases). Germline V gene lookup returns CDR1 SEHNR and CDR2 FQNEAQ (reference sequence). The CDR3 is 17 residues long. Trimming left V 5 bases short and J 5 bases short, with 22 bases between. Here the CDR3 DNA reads TGTGCCAGCAGCGGGCAGGGTGGGTCTACCGTTAACAATGAGCAGTTCTTC. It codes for CASSGQGGSTVNNEQFF.

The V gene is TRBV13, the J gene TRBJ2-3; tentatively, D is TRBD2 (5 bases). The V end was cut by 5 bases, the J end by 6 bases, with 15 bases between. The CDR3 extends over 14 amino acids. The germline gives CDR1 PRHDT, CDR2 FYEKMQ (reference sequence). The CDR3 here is CASSRGRVVDTQYF. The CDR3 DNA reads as TGTGCCAGCAGCCGGGGAAGGGTAGTGGATACGCAGTATTTT.

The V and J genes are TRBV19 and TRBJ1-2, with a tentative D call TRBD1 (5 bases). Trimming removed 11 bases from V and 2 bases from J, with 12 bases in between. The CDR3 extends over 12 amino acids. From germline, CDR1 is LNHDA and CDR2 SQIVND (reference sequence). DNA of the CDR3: TGTGCCGGTTCATGGGGCAACTATGGCTACACCTTC. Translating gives CAGSWGNYGYTF.

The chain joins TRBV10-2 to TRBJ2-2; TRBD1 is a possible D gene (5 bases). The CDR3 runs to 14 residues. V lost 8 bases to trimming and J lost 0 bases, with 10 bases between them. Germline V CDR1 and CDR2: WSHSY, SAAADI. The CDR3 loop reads CASSRQSNTGELFF. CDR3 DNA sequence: TGCGCCAGCTCTCGACAGTCGAACACCGGGGAGCTGTTTTTT.

The CDR3 DNA reads TGTGCCACGCGGGACTACAACACCGGGGAGCTGTTTTTT. This encodes CATRDYNTGELFF. V and J are TRBV10-3 and TRBJ2-2, with TRBD2 identical over 7 bases. This CDR3 comprises 13 residues. From germline, CDR1 is ENHRY and CDR2 SYGVKD. V trimming: 10 bases; J trimming: 2 bases; junction bases outside the gene matches: 4.

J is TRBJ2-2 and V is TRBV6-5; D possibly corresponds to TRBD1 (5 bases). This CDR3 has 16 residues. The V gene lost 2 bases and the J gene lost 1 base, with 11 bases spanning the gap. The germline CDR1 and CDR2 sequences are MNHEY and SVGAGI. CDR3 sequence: CASSYMTALNTGELFF. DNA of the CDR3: TGTGCCAGCAGTTACATGACAGCCTTGAACACCGGGGAGCTGTTTTTT.

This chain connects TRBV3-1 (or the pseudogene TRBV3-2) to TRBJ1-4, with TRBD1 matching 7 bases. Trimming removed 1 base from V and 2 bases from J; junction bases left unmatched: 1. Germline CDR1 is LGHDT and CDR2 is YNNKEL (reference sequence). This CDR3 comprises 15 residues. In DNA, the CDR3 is TGTGCCAGCAGCCAAGTGACAGGGACTAATGAAAAACTGTTTTTT. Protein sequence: CASSQVTGTNEKLFF.

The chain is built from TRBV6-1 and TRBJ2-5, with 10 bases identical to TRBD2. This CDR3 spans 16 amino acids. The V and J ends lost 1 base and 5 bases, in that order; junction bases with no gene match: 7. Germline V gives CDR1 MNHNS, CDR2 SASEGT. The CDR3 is CASSEVDSGGMETQYF. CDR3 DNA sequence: TGTGCCAGCAGTGAAGTGGATAGCGGGGGGATGGAGACCCAGTACTTC.

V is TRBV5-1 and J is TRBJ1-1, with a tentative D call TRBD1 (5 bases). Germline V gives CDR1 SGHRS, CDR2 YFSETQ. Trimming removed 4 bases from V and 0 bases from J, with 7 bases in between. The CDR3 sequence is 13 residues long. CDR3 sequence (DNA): TGCGCCAGCAGCCAGGGCGTGAACACTGAAGCTTTCTTT. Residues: CASSQGVNTEAFF.

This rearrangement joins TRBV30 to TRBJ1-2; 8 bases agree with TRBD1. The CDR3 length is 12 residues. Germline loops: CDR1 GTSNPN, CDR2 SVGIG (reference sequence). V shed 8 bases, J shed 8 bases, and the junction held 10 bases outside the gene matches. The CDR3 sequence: CAGGTGSLGYTF. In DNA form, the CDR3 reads TGTGCCGGAGGGACAGGCTCCCTCGGCTACACCTTC. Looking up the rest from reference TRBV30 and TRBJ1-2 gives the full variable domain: SQTIHQWPATLVQPVGSPLSLECTVEGTSNPNLYWYRQAAGRGLQLLFYSVGIGQISSEVPQNLSASRPQDRQFILSSKKLLLSDSGFYLCAGGTGSLGYTFGSGTRLTVV.

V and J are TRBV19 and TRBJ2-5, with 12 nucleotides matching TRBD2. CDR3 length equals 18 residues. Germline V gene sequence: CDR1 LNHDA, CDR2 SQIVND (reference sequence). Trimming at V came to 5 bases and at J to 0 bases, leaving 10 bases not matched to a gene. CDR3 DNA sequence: TGTGCCAGTAGTCCCGGTCTAGCGGGGGGGCTCGACCAAGAGACCCAGTACTTC. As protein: CASSPGLAGGLDQETQYF.

The CDR3 sequence: CASSLVVNTGELFF. In DNA form, the CDR3 reads TGTGCCAGCAGTTTAGTCGTTAACACCGGGGAGCTGTTTTTT. The chain is built from TRBV27 and TRBJ2-2; D unresolved. There are 14 residues in the CDR3. Germline V gene data show CDR1 as MNHEY and CDR2 as SMNVEV (reference sequence). Deletions cut 2 bases from V and 2 bases from J, with 6 bases between.

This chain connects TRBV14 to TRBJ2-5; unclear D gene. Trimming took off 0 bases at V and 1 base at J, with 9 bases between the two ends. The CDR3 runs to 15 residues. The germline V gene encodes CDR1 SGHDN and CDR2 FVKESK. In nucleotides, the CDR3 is TGTGCCAGCAGCCAAGAAATGGTCGGCCAAGAGACCCAGTACTTC. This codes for CASSQEMVGQETQYF.

The CDR3 protein is CASSVGGQETQYF. CDR3 DNA: TGTGCCAGCAGCGTGGGGGGGCAGGAGACCCAGTACTTC. J is TRBJ2-5 and V is TRBV9; the D gene is possibly TRBD2 (7 bases). V lost 2 bases and J 5 bases, leaving 10 bases between the germline ends. Germline V lookup: CDR1 SGDLS, CDR2 YYNGEE. CDR3 length: 13 amino acids.

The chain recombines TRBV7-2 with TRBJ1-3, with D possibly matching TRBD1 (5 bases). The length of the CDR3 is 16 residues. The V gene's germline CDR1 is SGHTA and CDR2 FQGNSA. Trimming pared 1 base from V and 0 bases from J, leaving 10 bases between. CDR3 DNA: TGTGCCAGCAGCTTAGGACAGCCCCTCTCTGGAAACACCATATATTTT. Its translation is CASSLGQPLSGNTIYF.

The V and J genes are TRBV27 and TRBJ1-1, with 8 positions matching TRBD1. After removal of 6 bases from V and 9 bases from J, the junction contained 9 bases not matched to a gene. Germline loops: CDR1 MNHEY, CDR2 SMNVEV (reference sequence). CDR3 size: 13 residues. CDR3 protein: CASRPQGADKAFF. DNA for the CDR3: TGTGCCAGCAGACCTCAGGGGGCCGATAAAGCTTTCTTT.

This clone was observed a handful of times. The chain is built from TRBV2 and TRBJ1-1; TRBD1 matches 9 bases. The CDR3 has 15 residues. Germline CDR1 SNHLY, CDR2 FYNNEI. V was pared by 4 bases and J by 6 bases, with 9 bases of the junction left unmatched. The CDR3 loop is CASSVTGTGNAEAFF. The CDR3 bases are TGTGCCAGCAGTGTGACCGGGACAGGGAATGCTGAAGCTTTCTTT.

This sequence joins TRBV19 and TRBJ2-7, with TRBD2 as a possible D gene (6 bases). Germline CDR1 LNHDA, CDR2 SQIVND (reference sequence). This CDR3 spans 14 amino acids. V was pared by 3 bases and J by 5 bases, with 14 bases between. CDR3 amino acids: CASSIRRWGDEQYF. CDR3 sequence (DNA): TGTGCCAGTAGTATCCGACGCTGGGGGGACGAGCAGTACTTC.

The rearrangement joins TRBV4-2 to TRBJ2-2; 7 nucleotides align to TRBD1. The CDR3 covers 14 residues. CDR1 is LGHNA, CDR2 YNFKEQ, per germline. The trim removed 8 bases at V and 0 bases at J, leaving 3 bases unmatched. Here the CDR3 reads CASHDRANTGELFF. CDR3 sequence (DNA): TGTGCCAGCCACGACAGGGCGAACACCGGGGAGCTGTTTTTT.

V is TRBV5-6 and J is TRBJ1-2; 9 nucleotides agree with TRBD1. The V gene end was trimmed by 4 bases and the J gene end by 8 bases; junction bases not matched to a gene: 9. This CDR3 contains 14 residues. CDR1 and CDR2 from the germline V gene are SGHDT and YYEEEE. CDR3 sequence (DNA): TGTGCCAGCAGCCCCAGGACAGGGGCGCAAGGCTACACCTTC. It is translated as CASSPRTGAQGYTF.